Below are 30 T cell receptor beta chains sequenced from a single sample in a study of shared clonotypes between healthy human individuals. Some clones are missing from TCRdb's copy, which holds only in-frame ones; the method was immunoSEQ multiplex PCR. The repertoire holds over 2 million clones, with 85% to 95% as singletons. Sequences were obtained from naive CD4+ T cells from PBMCs. Subset noted: CD45RA+ positively selected. These receptors were obtained from a man younger than 30 in good health. Some clones in this sample may be carry-over from other donors' samples.

The CDR3 spells CASGWEGFSEQYF. The DNA of the CDR3 is TGTGCCAGCGGATGGGAGGGATTCTCGGAGCAGTACTTC. The chain couples TRBV11-2 to TRBJ2-7; 7 nucleotides align to TRBD2. V lost 8 bases, J lost 7 bases, and 11 bases stayed unmatched. CDR1 and CDR2 (germline): SGHAT, FQNNGV. The CDR3 has 13 amino acids.

The chain is built from TRBV7-3 and TRBJ2-1; D call uncertain. Germline V gene data show CDR1 as SGHTA and CDR2 as FQGTGA. The CDR3 runs to 14 residues. V dropped 5 bases and J dropped 6 bases, with 14 bases sitting between them. In DNA, the CDR3 is TGTGCCAGCAGCCTGGCTGCGGTTAGCAATGAGCAGTTCTTC. The encoded protein is CASSLAAVSNEQFF.

About this clone: Other DNA sequences in the sample encode the same CDR3. The rearrangement joins TRBV2 to TRBJ2-7, with TRBD1 as a possible D gene (7 bases). V dropped 2 bases and J dropped 1 base, with 9 bases sitting between them. The CDR3 consists of 14 residues. Germline V gene data show CDR1 as SNHLY and CDR2 as FYNNEI. This chain's CDR3 is CASSEQGGSYEQYF. CDR3 nucleotide sequence: TGTGCCAGCAGTGAACAGGGGGGATCCTACGAGCAGTACTTC.

The genes are TRBV19 and TRBJ1-5; D may be TRBD1 (6 bases). V was shortened by 1 base and J by 9 bases, with 19 bases between the two germline ends. There are 16 residues in the CDR3. Germline V gene lookup returns CDR1 LNHDA and CDR2 SQIVND (reference sequence). CDR3 sequence (DNA): TGTGCCAGTAGTATAGTAGACGGCAGGGGTTGGATGCCCCAGCATTTT. This encodes CASSIVDGRGWMPQHF.

J is TRBJ1-2 and V is TRBV7-8, with D unclear. Trimming shortened V by 3 bases and J by 0 bases, and 11 bases separated the two germline ends. The germline V gene encodes CDR1 SGHVS and CDR2 FQNEAQ. The CDR3 sequence is 15 residues long. In DNA form, the CDR3 reads TGTGCCAGCAGCTTGGACTTCCGAGCTAACTATGGCTACACCTTC. Translated, it gives CASSLDFRANYGYTF.

This chain uses TRBV6-1 with TRBJ1-5; perhaps TRBD1 as D (6 bases). Germline V CDR1 and CDR2: MNHNS, SASEGT. The CDR3 is made up of 17 amino acids. The V and J ends lost 3 bases and 1 base respectively, with 16 bases between them. The CDR3 nucleotides are TGTGCCAGCAGTGACCCCCTAAAAGGGGGGAGCAATCAGCCCCAGCATTTT. Translating it yields CASSDPLKGGSNQPQHF.

The chain employs TRBV5-4 and TRBJ2-2; D unresolved. The V end lost 4 bases, the J end lost 4 bases, and 8 bases lay between the germline ends. The germline V gene has CDR1 SGHNT and CDR2 YYREEE (reference sequence). The CDR3 extends over 13 amino acids. The CDR3 region is CASSRRATGELFF. The CDR3 DNA reads TGTGCCAGCAGCCGACGGGCCACCGGGGAGCTGTTTTTT.

This clone was observed a handful of times. V is TRBV27 and J is TRBJ2-7; unclear D gene. Trimming removed 0 bases at V and 0 bases at J, with 6 bases between. The CDR3 sequence is 14 residues long. CDR1 and CDR2 (germline): MNHEY, SMNVEV (reference sequence). CDR3 protein: CASSLSRYSYEQYF. Written as DNA, the CDR3 is TGTGCCAGCAGTTTATCCCGATACTCCTACGAGCAGTACTTC.

J is TRBJ2-2 and V is TRBV30; D is uncertain. Looked up from germline, CDR1 is GTSNPN and CDR2 is SVGIG (reference sequence). Trimming took off 0 bases at V and 2 bases at J, with 7 bases between the two ends. The CDR3 length is 14 residues. CDR3 in DNA: TGTGCCTGGAGTGTTTCGTACAACACCGGGGAGCTGTTTTTT. Its translation is CAWSVSYNTGELFF. Filled out from reference TRBV30 and TRBJ2-2, the complete variable domain reads SQTIHQWPATLVQPVGSPLSLECTVEGTSNPNLYWYRQAAGRGLQLLFYSVGIGQISSEVPQNLSASRPQDRQFILSSKKLLLSDSGFYLCAWSVSYNTGELFFGEGSRLTVL.

V usage is TRBV6-1 and J usage is TRBJ1-1; D gene ambiguous. Germline CDR1 reads MNHNS; CDR2 reads SASEGT. V shed 6 bases and J shed 5 bases, with 16 bases lying between them. The CDR3 is 14 amino acids. In DNA form, the CDR3 reads TGTGCCAGCAGGCCTACACGGTCAATTACTGAAGCTTTCTTT. Its translation: CASRPTRSITEAFF.

The genes are TRBV28 and TRBJ2-2; D remains ambiguous. Germline loops: CDR1 MDHEN, CDR2 SYDVKM. The ends were cut back, 4 bases at V and 1 base at J, with 4 bases in the middle. CDR3 length equals 13 residues. CDR3 loop: CASSYRNTGELFF. The CDR3 DNA sequence: TGTGCCAGCAGTTACCGGAACACCGGGGAGCTGTTTTTT.

The rearrangement links TRBV28 to TRBJ1-2; the match to TRBD1 covers 9 bases. This CDR3 contains 15 residues. Losses at the gene ends were 2 bases for V and 5 bases for J; bases not matched to a gene: 6. CDR1 is MDHEN and CDR2 is SYDVKM in the germline V gene. The DNA for the CDR3 is TGTGCCAGCAGTTTACCTCGGACAGGGGAATATGGCTACACCTTC. Translating gives CASSLPRTGEYGYTF.

To note about this clone: The same CDR3 can be traced to other DNA sequences in this sample. This sequence joins TRBV9 and TRBJ1-5; D is unclear. Trimming took off 3 bases at V and 3 bases at J, with 7 bases between the two ends. Looked up from germline, CDR1 is SGDLS and CDR2 is YYNGEE. The CDR3 extends over 13 amino acids. The CDR3 DNA sequence: TGTGCCAGCAGCGCCGGGGTCAATCAGCCCCAGCATTTT. This translates into CASSAGVNQPQHF.

This chain connects TRBV30 to TRBJ2-7; a weak D match, TRBD2 (6 bases). This CDR3 comprises 13 residues. Deletions cut 4 bases from V and 4 bases from J, with 14 bases between. Germline V CDR1 and CDR2: GTSNPN, SVGIG (reference sequence). CDR3 DNA: TGTGCCTGGAAAGCGGGTTTTTCATACGAGCAGTACTTC. It specifies CAWKAGFSYEQYF. The whole variable domain, filled in from reference TRBV30 and TRBJ2-7, reads SQTIHQWPATLVQPVGSPLSLECTVEGTSNPNLYWYRQAAGRGLQLLFYSVGIGQISSEVPQNLSASRPQDRQFILSSKKLLLSDSGFYLCAWKAGFSYEQYFGPGTRLTVT.

The chain carries TRBV9 and TRBJ2-3; 12 bases are shared with TRBD2. V gave up 3 bases and J gave up 1 base; unmatched junction bases: 12. The CDR3 totals 19 residues. Per the germline V gene, CDR1 is SGDLS and CDR2 is YYNGEE. CDR3 amino acids: CASSAELTSGSRGTDTQYF. For the CDR3, the DNA is TGTGCCAGCAGCGCAGAGCTGACTAGCGGGAGTCGAGGCACAGATACGCAGTATTTT. The whole variable domain, filled in from reference TRBV9 and TRBJ2-3, reads DSGVTQTPKHLITATGQRVTLRCSPRSGDLSVYWYQQSLDQGLQFLIQYYNGEERAKGNILERFSAQQFPDLHSELNLSSLELGDSALYFCASSAELTSGSRGTDTQYFGPGTRLTVL.

The gene calls are TRBV5-1 and TRBJ2-2; the match to TRBD1 covers 7 bases. CDR1 SGHRS and CDR2 YFSETQ come from the germline V gene. The CDR3 length is 17 residues. V lost 0 bases to trimming and J lost 7 bases; unmatched junction nucleotides: 12. The CDR3 reads CASSLALSRGIGGELFF. The CDR3, as DNA: TGCGCCAGCAGCTTGGCGTTGTCCAGGGGGATTGGCGGGGAGCTGTTTTTT.

V usage is TRBV2 and J usage is TRBJ2-5, with D hard to call. Trimming stripped 6 bases from V and 1 base from J, with 9 bases between. The length of the CDR3 is 13 residues. CDR1 SNHLY and CDR2 FYNNEI come from the germline V gene. The CDR3 protein is CASSLRLQETQYF. CDR3 in DNA: TGTGCCAGCAGCCTGCGGCTCCAAGAGACCCAGTACTTC.

The chain is built from TRBV7-8 and TRBJ1-5; TRBD1 might be the D (5 bases). There are 13 residues in the CDR3. Looked up from germline, CDR1 is SGHVS and CDR2 is FQNEAQ. Trimming shortened V by 7 bases and J by 6 bases, and 13 bases separated the two germline ends. As DNA, the CDR3 is TGTGCCAGCACGCCGGGGGGTCCTCAGCCCCAGCATTTT. It specifies CASTPGGPQPQHF.

The chain employs TRBV29-1 and TRBJ2-3, with D possibly being TRBD1 (7 bases). This CDR3 contains 14 residues. The V end lost 4 bases, the J end lost 6 bases, and 17 bases lay between the germline ends. CDR1 and CDR2 from the germline V gene are SQVTM and ANQGSEA. In nucleotides, the CDR3 is TGCAGCGTTGTAGTGACAGGGAGGTCGGATACGCAGTATTTT. Protein sequence: CSVVVTGRSDTQYF.

The chain carries TRBV19 and TRBJ2-4; a weak D match, TRBD2 (5 bases). The V and J ends lost 5 bases and 9 bases respectively, with 14 bases between them. The germline CDR1 and CDR2 sequences are LNHDA and SQIVND (reference sequence). The CDR3 extends over 13 amino acids. The CDR3 sequence is CASSPADLGIQYF. Written as DNA, the CDR3 is TGTGCCAGTAGTCCAGCGGATCTTGGCATTCAGTACTTC. The full variable domain, rest sourced from reference TRBV19 and TRBJ2-4, is DGGITQSPKYLFRKEGQNVTLSCEQNLNHDAMYWYRQDPGQGLRLIYYSQIVNDFQKGDIAEGYSVSREKKESFPLTVTSAQKNPTAFYLCASSPADLGIQYFGAGTRLSVL.

This clone was observed once. The rearrangement joins TRBV10-3 to TRBJ1-1, with D hard to call. This CDR3 region has 13 residues. V was cut by 3 bases and J by 8 bases, with 13 bases left in between. Per germline, CDR1 ENHRY and CDR2 SYGVKD. CDR3 amino acids: CAISEREGLEAFF. CDR3 in DNA: TGTGCCATCAGTGAAAGGGAAGGGTTAGAAGCTTTCTTT.

The chain uses TRBV2 and TRBJ2-5, with 10 nucleotides matching TRBD1. The V gene end was trimmed by 7 bases and the J gene end by 5 bases; junction bases not matched to a gene: 7. CDR3 length equals 14 residues. Germline CDR1 SNHLY, CDR2 FYNNEI. The CDR3 is CASTDRGRRETQYF. CDR3 sequence (DNA): TGTGCCAGCACCGACAGGGGGCGAAGGGAGACCCAGTACTTC.

The V gene is TRBV7-2, the J gene TRBJ2-7; 8 bases align to TRBD2. Looked up from germline, CDR1 is SGHTA and CDR2 is FQGNSA. This CDR3 has 14 residues. V was clipped by 2 bases and J by 7 bases; unmatched bases: 7. CDR3 sequence: CASSLSGSVREQYF. The CDR3 DNA sequence: TGTGCCAGCAGCTTAAGCGGGAGCGTTAGGGAGCAGTACTTC.

This rearrangement joins TRBV5-1 to TRBJ1-3; 9 positions agree with TRBD1. Per germline, CDR1 SGHRS and CDR2 YFSETQ. Trimming at V came to 4 bases and at J to 0 bases, leaving 5 bases not matched to a gene. There are 16 residues in the CDR3. The CDR3 DNA is TGCGCCAGCAGCCAGGGACAGGGTAGCTCTGGAAACACCATATATTTT. Translated: CASSQGQGSSGNTIYF.

The chain has TRBV6-1 and TRBJ2-1; possibly TRBD1 for D (6 bases). This CDR3 is 15 amino acids long. Between the trimmed V and J ends, which lost 7 bases and 5 bases, there was a span of 18 bases. CDR1 is MNHNS, CDR2 SASEGT, per germline. The DNA for the CDR3 is TGTGCCAGCACTAGTTCCAGGGGTCCGAACAATGAGCAGTTCTTC. This translates into CASTSSRGPNNEQFF.

This clone was detected once. The chain recombines TRBV2 with TRBJ1-3, with 7 bases matching TRBD1. CDR3 length equals 14 residues. With 5 bases clipped from V and 3 bases from J, the junction kept 4 bases outside the gene matches. In germline, CDR1 is SNHLY, CDR2 FYNNEI. Here the CDR3 DNA reads TGTGCCAGCAGTCAAGGGGGCAATGGAAACACCATATATTTT. Amino acid sequence: CASSQGGNGNTIYF.

In the case of this clone: The same CDR3 can be traced to other DNA sequences in this sample. The rearrangement links TRBV7-2 to TRBJ2-7; D is unresolved. This CDR3 has 12 residues. Germline lookup yields CDR1 SGHTA and CDR2 FQGNSA. Trimming left V 2 bases short and J 3 bases short, with 5 bases between. The CDR3 coding sequence is TGTGCCAGCAGCTTAACTCGCTACGAGCAGTACTTC. Protein product: CASSLTRYEQYF.

Notes on this clone: This CDR3 is also generated by other DNA sequences in the sample. The gene calls are TRBV5-1 and TRBJ1-3; D is perhaps TRBD1 (5 bases). The germline V gene encodes CDR1 SGHRS and CDR2 YFSETQ. The ends were cut back, 0 bases at V and 0 bases at J, with 7 bases in the middle. The CDR3 covers 15 residues. The CDR3 is CASSLAGGSGNTIYF. In nucleotides, the CDR3 is TGCGCCAGCAGCTTGGCGGGGGGCTCTGGAAACACCATATATTTT.

The V call is TRBV7-8, the J call TRBJ1-2; perhaps TRBD1 as D (5 bases). CDR1 and CDR2 (germline): SGHVS, FQNEAQ. The CDR3 loop spans 16 amino acids. V was trimmed by 3 bases and J by 4 bases, leaving 18 bases between them. The CDR3 loop reads CASSFLPGTESYGYTF. Here the CDR3 DNA reads TGTGCCAGCAGCTTTCTACCCGGGACTGAATCCTATGGCTACACCTTC.

This clone was picked up one time. V gene TRBV18 combines with J gene TRBJ2-1; D may be TRBD2 (5 bases). From germline, CDR1 is KGHSH and CDR2 LQKENI. Trimming cost V 5 bases and J 4 bases, with 15 bases left between them. This CDR3 region has 15 residues. The CDR3 region is CASSAALGVYNEQFF. The CDR3 DNA sequence: TGTGCCAGCTCAGCAGCCCTGGGAGTTTACAATGAGCAGTTCTTC.